Below are 14 T cell receptor beta chains sequenced from a single sample in a study of shared clonotypes between healthy human individuals. TCRdb keeps only in-frame clones here, not all; method: immunoSEQ multiplex PCR. Here the sample spans fewer than 850,000 clones, 60% to 80% being singletons. Sequenced input: memory CD4+ T cells sorted from blood. Subset described: CD45RA-negative fraction. The source is a woman in her thirties in good health.

This chain joins TRBV5-1 and TRBJ1-1; maybe TRBD1 (5 bases). Trimming cost V 4 bases and J 0 bases, with 7 bases left between them. There are 13 residues in the CDR3. CDR1 and CDR2 from the germline V gene are SGHRS and YFSETQ. The CDR3 DNA follows: TGCGCCAGCAGCACGACAGTGAACACTGAAGCTTTCTTT. It codes for CASSTTVNTEAFF.

V usage is TRBV5-1 and J usage is TRBJ2-7, with D possibly called TRBD1 or TRBD2 (5 bases each). The CDR3 is 14 amino acids. The germline gives CDR1 SGHRS, CDR2 YFSETQ. Trimming shortened V by 7 bases and J by 0 bases, and 14 bases separated the two germline ends. CDR3 region: CASGQGASSYEQYF. The CDR3 nucleotides read TGCGCCAGCGGTCAGGGAGCGAGCTCCTACGAGCAGTACTTC.

This chain joins TRBV2 and TRBJ1-5; D might be TRBD1 (6 bases). Germline V CDR1 and CDR2: SNHLY, FYNNEI. This CDR3 is 13 amino acids long. The V gene lost 7 bases and the J gene lost 6 bases, with 13 bases spanning the gap. The CDR3 protein is CASNREHGQPQHF. In DNA, the CDR3 is TGTGCCAGCAACAGGGAACATGGTCAGCCCCAGCATTTT.

This clone was recorded only once. Other nucleotide sequences from this sample produce the same CDR3. The chain carries TRBV28 and TRBJ2-3; D is unresolved. The V gene lost 1 base and the J gene lost 6 bases, with 5 bases spanning the gap. From germline, CDR1 is MDHEN and CDR2 SYDVKM. The CDR3 length is 12 residues. The CDR3 DNA reads TGTGCCAGCAGTTTATTAGCTGATACGCAGTATTTT. Amino acids: CASSLLADTQYF.

The genes are TRBV28 and TRBJ1-4; a possible D gene is TRBD1 (5 bases). Deletions cut 1 base from V and 4 bases from J, with 10 bases between. The germline V gene encodes CDR1 MDHEN and CDR2 SYDVKM. The CDR3 length is 15 residues. CDR3 nucleotides: TGTGCCAGCAGTTTATCGGGACCTCGTAATGAAAAACTGTTTTTT. This translates into CASSLSGPRNEKLFF.

This rearrangement joins TRBV18 to TRBJ1-2; 7 bases align to TRBD1. The CDR3 is made up of 15 amino acids. The germline CDR1 and CDR2 sequences are KGHSH and LQKENI. V was clipped by 6 bases and J by 1 base; unmatched bases: 8. The CDR3 sequence: CASSGTVRGNYGYTF. The CDR3 bases are TGTGCCAGCTCGGGGACAGTCCGGGGTAACTATGGCTACACCTTC.

The chain couples TRBV5-1 to TRBJ2-7, with 9 bases lining up with TRBD2. The CDR3 is 14 residues long. V was clipped by 4 bases and J by 5 bases; unmatched bases: 7. CDR1 and CDR2 (germline): SGHRS, YFSETQ. CDR3 coding DNA: TGCGCCAGCAGCCCCGGGAGCGGGGGGAACGAGCAGTACTTC. It specifies CASSPGSGGNEQYF.

The chain recombines TRBV7-9 with TRBJ2-4; D gene ambiguous. The V gene lost 3 bases and the J gene lost 0 bases, with 6 bases spanning the gap. The CDR3 sequence is 14 residues long. CDR1 and CDR2 (germline): SEHNR, FQNEAQ (reference sequence). CDR3 in amino acids: CASSFLLAKNIQYF. The CDR3 DNA follows: TGTGCCAGCAGCTTTCTTCTAGCCAAAAACATTCAGTACTTC. The variable domain in full, completed from reference TRBV7-9 and TRBJ2-4, reads DTGVSQNPRHKITKRGQNVTFRCDPISEHNRLYWYRQTLGQGPEFLTYFQNEAQLEKSRLLSDRFSAERPKGSFSTLEIQRTEQGDSAMYLCASSFLLAKNIQYFGAGTRLSVL.

The V and J genes are TRBV20-1 and TRBJ1-4; no clear D gene. V lost 4 bases, J lost 16 bases, and 16 bases lay in between. Germline lookup yields CDR1 DFQATT and CDR2 SNEGSKA (reference sequence). The CDR3 loop spans 11 amino acids. CDR3 coding DNA: TGCAGTGCTACCACTTCACAGATGGAGTTTTTT. This translates into CSATTSQMEFF.

V usage is TRBV28 and J usage is TRBJ2-5; tentative D call: TRBD2 (6 bases). CDR3 length equals 16 residues. Germline assignment: CDR1 MDHEN and CDR2 SYDVKM. V was cut by 7 bases and J by 2 bases, with 20 bases left in between. DNA of the CDR3: TGTGCCAGCAACTACACTCCCGGGGGATCTCAAGAGACCCAGTACTTC. It encodes CASNYTPGGSQETQYF.

This chain connects TRBV10-3 to TRBJ1-4; 9 bases line up with TRBD1. CDR1 is ENHRY and CDR2 is SYGVKD in the germline V gene. The CDR3 loop spans 15 amino acids. J gave up 8 bases and V 4 bases, and 8 bases lay outside the gene matches. The CDR3 DNA sequence: TGTGCCATCAGTGGAAGGGACAGGGTGCGGGAAAAACTGTTTTTT. Amino acids: CAISGRDRVREKLFF.

The V gene is TRBV18, the J gene TRBJ1-3, with D maybe TRBD1 (6 bases). The V gene's germline CDR1 is KGHSH and CDR2 LQKENI. The CDR3 has 14 residues. V lost 3 bases and J lost 4, with 10 bases in between. CDR3 in amino acids: CASSPAGAGNTIYF. The DNA for the CDR3 is TGTGCCAGCTCACCGGCAGGGGCGGGAAACACCATATATTTT.

The chain combines TRBV7-8 with TRBJ2-7, with no clear D. The V gene's germline CDR1 is SGHVS and CDR2 FQNEAQ. This CDR3 spans 14 amino acids. Trimming took off 6 bases at V and 0 bases at J, with 12 bases between the two ends. CDR3 loop: CASRPEWDSYEQYF. The CDR3 DNA is TGTGCCAGCAGACCAGAGTGGGACTCCTACGAGCAGTACTTC.

V is TRBV6-5 and J is TRBJ1-5; 8 bases fit TRBD1. CDR3 size: 13 residues. V trimming: 9 bases; J trimming: 7 bases; junction bases outside the gene matches: 8. The germline V gene has CDR1 MNHEY and CDR2 SVGAGI. CDR3 protein: CASSWDRLQPQHF. CDR3 in DNA: TGTGCCAGTTCTTGGGACAGGCTGCAGCCCCAGCATTTT.